This is a list of T cell receptor beta chains from one sample in a study of T-cell memory formation after mild COVID-19. Each CDR3 protein gets one entry after TCRdb re-called the 5' RACE reads with MiXCR. The sample records around 470,000 distinct CDR3 sequences, approximately 20% being singletons. Sequencing input: PBMCs or a T cell subset sorted from them (not recorded which). The receptors were sampled from an adult woman who had mild COVID-19 (a few samples of this study predate the infection). Cell type and time point are not known. Both conserved end residues are part of each CDR3. A D gene is named only where the DNA matches it firmly. Clone size, where shown, is once, few, many, or a class for clones that have expanded.

D	size	J	V	DNA	CDR3
-	-	TRBJ1-6	TRBV27	TGTGCCAGCGGCCTGTGGCTTGGGGAAGGGAGGAATTCACCCCTCCACTTT	CASGLWLGEGRNSPLHF
-	few	TRBJ1-2	TRBV5-1	TGCGCCAGCAGTCCCAGTGGGACGGGGGCGGAGCCTGGCTACACCTTC	CASSPSGTGAEPGYTF
-	few	TRBJ1-1	TRBV6-1	TGTGCCAGCAGGCGGGTGGGGACTGAAGCTTTCTTT	CASRRVGTEAFF
-	few	TRBJ2-3	TRBV12-3/TRBV12-4	TGTGCCAGCAGAAGCGGATCGAGCGCAGATACGCAGTATTTT	CASRSGSSADTQYF
TRBD2	few	TRBJ2-1	TRBV5-1	TGCGCCAGCAGCTTGGAGGGACTAGCGGGAGGGGGGGAGCAGTTCTTC	CASSLEGLAGGGEQFF
-	few	TRBJ2-5	TRBV5-1	TGCGCCAGCAGCCCTGGGACTGCATCACCTAAAGAGACCCAGTACTTC	CASSPGTASPKETQYF
-	-	TRBJ2-1	TRBV5-1	TGCGCCAGCAGGTCAGGAGAGACATACAATGAGCAGTTCTTC	CASRSGETYNEQFF
-	-	TRBJ2-3	TRBV7-6	TGTGCCAGCAGCTCCCGGGACTCGGATACGCAGTATTTT	CASSSRDSDTQYF
-	-	TRBJ2-4	TRBV20-1	TGCAGTGCTAGAGATCAGGTCAGGGAAAACATTCAGTACTTC	CSARDQVRENIQYF
-	few	TRBJ1-6	TRBV10-3	TGTGCCATCAGTGAGTCGGGCCAGGGCAATTCACCCCTCCACTTT	CAISESGQGNSPLHF
-	-	TRBJ2-1	TRBV29-1	TGCAGCGTCGCTTCCCGATCCGGAGGTGAGCAGTTCTTC	CSVASRSGGEQFF
-	-	TRBJ2-2	TRBV2	TGTGCCAGCAGCCGGGCGGGGGCTCGAACCGGGGAGCTGTTTTTT	CASSRAGARTGELFF
-	few	TRBJ2-3	TRBV5-6	TGTGCCAGCAGCGGTGGGACAGCGGGAGATACGCAGTATTTT	CASSGGTAGDTQYF
TRBD1	many	TRBJ2-7	TRBV7-9	TGTGCCAGCAGCCGTACCGGGACAGGGATCTCCTACGAGCAGTACTTC	CASSRTGTGISYEQYF
-	few	TRBJ2-5	TRBV24-1	TGTGCCACCAGTGATTTCGCGGGGCGGGAGACCCAGTACTTC	CATSDFAGRETQYF
TRBD1	few	TRBJ2-1	TRBV25-1	TGTGCCAGCAGTGAAAGGGAGGGACAGGGGGACAATGAGCAGTTCTTC	CASSEREGQGDNEQFF
TRBD2	-	TRBJ2-3	TRBV19	TGTGCCAGTGCCCCTCTAGCGGCTAGCACAGATACGCAGTATTTT	CASAPLAASTDTQYF
-	-	TRBJ2-7	TRBV20-1	TGCAGTGCCAGCAAGGGAAAGTCCTACGAGCAGTACTTC	CSASKGKSYEQYF
-	-	TRBJ2-7	TRBV7-9	TGTGCCAGCAGCCTCCTTGGGGTAGTGCGGGAGCAGTACTTC	CASSLLGVVREQYF
TRBD2	few	TRBJ2-1	TRBV6-1	TGTGCCAGCAGTGAAACTAGCGGGGGGGCTCACAATGAGCAGTTCTTC	CASSETSGGAHNEQFF
TRBD1	-	TRBJ2-7	TRBV18	TGTGCCAGCTCATCAGACAGGGGCTACGAGCAGTACTTC	CASSSDRGYEQYF
TRBD1	-	TRBJ1-4	TRBV12-3/TRBV12-4	TGTGCCAGCAGTTTATGGGACAGGGCTGAAAAACTGTTTTTT	CASSLWDRAEKLFF
-	few	TRBJ2-1	TRBV7-2	TGTGCCAGCAGCTTAGAGCGTTACCAAGACAATGAGCAGTTCTTC	CASSLERYQDNEQFF
-	-	TRBJ1-6	TRBV30	TGTGCCTGGAGTGCTTCGGGGCGCGGTAATAATTCACCCCTCCACTTT	CAWSASGRGNNSPLHF
TRBD2	-	TRBJ2-1	TRBV11-3	TGTGCCAGCAGCGTAGGGGGTAGCGGGAGCTCCCGTGCTGAGCAGTTCTTC	CASSVGGSGSSRAEQFF
-	few	TRBJ1-2	TRBV19	TGTGCCACCAACCCTGGGACGGAGGACTATGGCTACACCTTC	CATNPGTEDYGYTF
-	few	TRBJ1-5	TRBV3-2	TGTGCCAGCAGCCCGTGCCGGGGCCGGAACAATCAGCCCCAGCATTTT	CASSPCRGRNNQPQHF
-	-	TRBJ1-2	TRBV29-1	TGCAGCGCCCTATTGGCGGGGTTGGACTATGGCTACACCTTC	CSALLAGLDYGYTF
TRBD1	-	TRBJ1-2	TRBV12-3/TRBV12-4	TGTGCCAGCAGCCCTACCCTGTCGGGGACAGGGAACTATGGCTACACCTTC	CASSPTLSGTGNYGYTF